The rows below give T cell receptor beta chains drawn from one sample of a study of regulatory T cells in long-lasting Graves disease. TCRdb reprocessed the multiplex PCR reads with MiXCR, giving one entry per CDR3 protein. The sample includes a few hundred thousand distinct CDR3 sequences, about a quarter seen only once; the top ten take over 25%. The sequences come from peripheral blood mononuclear cells (PBMCs), collected when the disease was refractory, from a patient treated with antithyroid drugs. These receptors were obtained from a female donor with Graves disease. Each CDR3 is given with its conserved first and last residue. D genes are given only for firm matches. Rows give clone size only sometimes, using once, few, many, or a class for an expanded clone.

j_gene,d_gene,abundance,v_gene,len,CDR3nt,CDR3aa
TRBJ1-2,.,many,TRBV12-3/TRBV12-4,13,TGTGCCAGCAGTCTCAGGGTTGTGGATGGCTACACCTTC,CASSLRVVDGYTF
TRBJ1-4,.,.,TRBV5-1,15,TGCGCCAGCAGCCAGGAGCGGGGACGCGGCGAAAAACTGTTTTTT,CASSQERGRGEKLFF
TRBJ2-5,.,many,TRBV20-1,15,TGCAGTGCTAGAGATCCGGCAGGGGTACAAGAGACCCAGTACTTC,CSARDPAGVQETQYF
TRBJ1-3,TRBD1,few,TRBV7-9,19,TGTGCCAGCAGCTTAGGAGGTCTGGGGACAGGATCCTCTGGAAACACCATATATTTT,CASSLGGLGTGSSGNTIYF
TRBJ2-7,.,many,TRBV28,14,TGTGCCAGCAGTTTATCACCAGCCGGCTACGAGCAGTACTTC,CASSLSPAGYEQYF
TRBJ2-7,.,many,TRBV2,14,TGTGCCAGCAGTGAGTTAGAGGCGGGTACGGCGCAGTACTTC,CASSELEAGTAQYF
TRBJ2-5,.,many,TRBV11-2,14,TGTGCCAGCAGCGTTGCCCGTTCGGGAGAGACCCAGTACTTC,CASSVARSGETQYF
TRBJ2-2,.,many,TRBV6-5,14,TGTGCCAGCAGTTACTCAGGGAACACCGGGGAGCTGTTTTTT,CASSYSGNTGELFF
TRBJ2-1,TRBD2,many,TRBV20-1,14,TGCAGTGCTGCAACGGGACTAGGATACAATGAGCAGTTCTTC,CSAATGLGYNEQFF
TRBJ1-1,.,.,TRBV4-3,14,TGCGCCAGCAGCCAAGATCTGGTGAACACTGAAGCTTTCTTT,CASSQDLVNTEAFF
TRBJ1-5,.,few,TRBV24-1,16,TGTGCCGTGCCTCCGCCACACAGACAGATCAATCAGCCCCAGCATTTT,CAVPPPHRQINQPQHF
TRBJ1-2,TRBD1,many,TRBV12-3/TRBV12-4,13,TGTGCCAGCAGCCAGGACAGGGCCTATGGCTACACCTTC,CASSQDRAYGYTF
TRBJ2-5,.,few,TRBV20-1,13,TGCAGTGCTAGACCCTCTTTACAAGAGACCCAGTACTTC,CSARPSLQETQYF
TRBJ1-5,.,.,TRBV20-1,14,TGCAGTGCTAGTGCGGTGTATAGCAATCAGCCCCAGCATTTT,CSASAVYSNQPQHF
TRBJ2-7,TRBD1,.,TRBV6-6,16,TGTGCCAGCAGTTACTCGGGACAGATTCTCTCCTACGAGCAGTACTTC,CASSYSGQILSYEQYF
TRBJ2-6,.,few,TRBV28,16,TGTGCCAGCAGTTTTTACGAAAGAACCGGGGCCAACGTCCTGACTTTC,CASSFYERTGANVLTF
TRBJ2-2,.,.,TRBV19,16,TGTGCCAGTACGTTTGGGGGGTTACTGAACACCGGGGAGCTGTTTTTT,CASTFGGLLNTGELFF
TRBJ1-6,TRBD1,few,TRBV12-3/TRBV12-4,14,TGTGCCAGCAGGCGACAGGGGAATAATTCACCCCTCCACTTT,CASRRQGNNSPLHF
TRBJ1-2,.,few,TRBV5-1,14,TGCGCCAGCAGCTTGGGGGACAAGATCTATGGCTACACCTTC,CASSLGDKIYGYTF
TRBJ2-7,.,many,TRBV28,16,TGTGCCAGCAGCTCCGGACTGATTGACTCTACCTACGAGCAGTACTTC,CASSSGLIDSTYEQYF